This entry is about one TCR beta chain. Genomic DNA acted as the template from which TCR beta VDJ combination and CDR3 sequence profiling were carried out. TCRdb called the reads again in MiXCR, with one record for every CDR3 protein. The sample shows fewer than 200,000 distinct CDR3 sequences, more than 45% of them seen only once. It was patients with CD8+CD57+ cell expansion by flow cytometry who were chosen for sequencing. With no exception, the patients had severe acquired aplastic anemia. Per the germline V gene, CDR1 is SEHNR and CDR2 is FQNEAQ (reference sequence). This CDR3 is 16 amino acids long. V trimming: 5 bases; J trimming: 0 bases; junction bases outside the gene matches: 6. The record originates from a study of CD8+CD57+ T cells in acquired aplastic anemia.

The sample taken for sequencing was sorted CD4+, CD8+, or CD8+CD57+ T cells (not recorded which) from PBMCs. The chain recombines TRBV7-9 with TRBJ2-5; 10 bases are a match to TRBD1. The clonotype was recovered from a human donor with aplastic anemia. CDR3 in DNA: TGTGCCAGCAGCCCCCCCGGGACAGGGGACCAAGAGACCCAGTACTTC. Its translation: CASSPPGTGDQETQYF. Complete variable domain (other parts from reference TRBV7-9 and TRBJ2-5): DTGVSQNPRHKITKRGQNVTFRCDPISEHNRLYWYRQTLGQGPEFLTYFQNEAQLEKSRLLSDRFSAERPKGSFSTLEIQRTEQGDSAMYLCASSPPGTGDQETQYFGPGTRLLVL.